One sample yielded the 21 T cell receptor beta chains listed below, sequenced in a study of shared clonotypes between healthy human individuals. Sequenced by immunoSEQ multiplex PCR; TCRdb stores in-frame clones only, minus some. The top ten clones hold over 0.1% of a sample with 2 million to 2.5 million clones, around 95% of them seen once. Sequenced sample: naive CD4+ T cells sorted from blood. The subset: CD45RA+ positively selected. The receptors were sampled from a man younger than 35 in good health.

About this clone: Other DNA sequences in the same sample also yield this CDR3. The genes are TRBV7-9 and TRBJ2-5; D unresolved. CDR3 length: 13 amino acids. The ends were cut back, 1 base at V and 3 bases at J, with 6 bases in the middle. Germline CDR1 SEHNR, CDR2 FQNEAQ (reference sequence). The CDR3 protein is CASSLGGEETQYF. In nucleotides, the CDR3 is TGTGCCAGCAGCTTAGGGGGTGAAGAGACCCAGTACTTC.

The genes are TRBV4-3 and TRBJ1-3; the D gene is possibly TRBD1 (6 bases). V was pared by 0 bases and J by 0 bases, with 12 bases between. Germline V gene sequence: CDR1 LGHNA, CDR2 YSLEER. CDR3 length: 17 residues. The chain's CDR3 is CASSQDVGQISGNTIYF. The CDR3 DNA reads as TGCGCCAGCAGCCAAGATGTTGGACAGATCTCTGGAAACACCATATATTTT.

The rearrangement uses TRBV2 and TRBJ2-7; 8 bases map to TRBD1. V lost 4 bases to trimming and J lost 9 bases; unmatched junction nucleotides: 8. The CDR3 runs to 13 residues. Germline V CDR1 and CDR2: SNHLY, FYNNEI. Here the CDR3 reads CASSGGQALRQYF. The DNA of the CDR3 is TGTGCCAGCAGTGGGGGACAGGCCCTGCGGCAGTACTTC.

V and J are TRBV6-5 and TRBJ1-1, with a weak D call TRBD1 (5 bases). Germline V gives CDR1 MNHEY, CDR2 SVGAGI. V was shortened by 0 bases and J by 3 bases, with 11 bases between the two germline ends. The CDR3 length is 15 residues. Written as DNA, the CDR3 is TGTGCCAGCAGTTACTCGGAGACAGTTTACACTGAAGCTTTCTTT. Amino acids: CASSYSETVYTEAFF.

This clone occurred once. The chain is built from TRBV18 and TRBJ2-7; D not certain. This CDR3 has 14 amino acids. Germline CDR1 is KGHSH and CDR2 is LQKENI. The germline V and J ends were trimmed by 2 bases and 2 bases, with 10 bases remaining between them. CDR3 bases: TGTGCCAGCTCACCAGCTCTCAGGACCTACGAGCAGTACTTC. This encodes CASSPALRTYEQYF.

Comments on this clone: One end of the junction varies from germline; a read error may be responsible. J is TRBJ1-2 and V is TRBV7-2, with TRBD1 identical over 9 bases. The CDR3 extends over 11 amino acids. Germline V lookup: CDR1 SGHTA, CDR2 FQGNSA. Here the CDR3 reads CASSLRDREFF. The CDR3 DNA reads as TGTGCCAGCAGCTTAAGGGACAGGGAGTTTTTC.

The V call is TRBV4-3, the J call TRBJ1-5; the D is unclear. Trimming removed 1 base from V and 5 bases from J, with 6 bases in between. This CDR3 is built from 13 residues. Germline V gene sequence: CDR1 LGHNA, CDR2 YSLEER. This CDR3 reads CASSQGLYQPQHF. CDR3 bases: TGCGCCAGCAGCCAAGGGCTGTATCAGCCCCAGCATTTT.

The rearrangement joins TRBV18 to TRBJ2-7; TRBD1 aligns across 8 bases. Germline CDR1 is KGHSH and CDR2 is LQKENI. Trimming took 3 bases from V and 6 from J; bases not matched to a gene: 10. CDR3 length: 15 residues. The CDR3 here is CASSPSRDRHSEQYF. The CDR3, as DNA: TGTGCCAGCTCACCGTCGAGGGACAGGCATAGCGAGCAGTACTTC.

This clone was recorded a few times. This sample also contains other DNA sequences that code for the same CDR3. The chain joins TRBV30 to TRBJ1-2; 9 bases fit TRBD1. The junction had 0 bases not matched to a gene; V was cut back by 5 bases and J by 2 bases. The CDR3 extends over 12 amino acids. The germline V gene encodes CDR1 GTSNPN and CDR2 SVGIG (reference sequence). The CDR3 loop is CAWGQGNYGYTF. DNA for the CDR3: TGTGCCTGGGGACAGGGGAACTATGGCTACACCTTC.

The chain is built from TRBV27 and TRBJ1-6; weak D call: TRBD1 (6 bases). The CDR3 loop spans 15 amino acids. Germline CDR1 MNHEY, CDR2 SMNVEV (reference sequence). V was pared by 6 bases and J by 3 bases, with 12 bases between. CDR3 amino acids: CASSQDSNYNSPLHF. The CDR3 nucleotides are TGTGCCAGCAGCCAGGACAGCAACTATAATTCACCCCTCCACTTT.

The chain couples TRBV2 to TRBJ2-5; 8 positions match TRBD1. The CDR3 covers 15 residues. Germline V gives CDR1 SNHLY, CDR2 FYNNEI. V shed 5 bases, J shed 9 bases, and the junction held 14 bases outside the gene matches. The CDR3 spells CASSLSQGASGPQYF. In nucleotides, the CDR3 is TGTGCCAGCAGTTTGAGTCAGGGGGCGTCAGGTCCCCAGTACTTC.

The rearrangement uses TRBV2 and TRBJ1-2; D perhaps matches TRBD1 (6 bases). CDR1 is SNHLY and CDR2 is FYNNEI in the germline V gene. V shed 8 bases and J shed 4 bases, with 17 bases lying between them. This CDR3 is 14 amino acids long. This chain's CDR3 is CASVPGQGGYGYTF. The CDR3 nucleotides read TGTGCCAGCGTCCCTGGGCAAGGGGGCTATGGCTACACCTTC.

The gene calls are TRBV2 and TRBJ2-5; 8 bases align to TRBD1. This CDR3 region has 15 residues. Germline CDR1 is SNHLY and CDR2 is FYNNEI. V gave up 6 bases and J gave up 5 bases; unmatched junction bases: 11. CDR3 region: CASRSDRGARETQYF. The DNA of the CDR3 is TGTGCCAGCAGAAGTGACAGGGGAGCTAGGGAGACCCAGTACTTC.

The gene calls are TRBV5-1 and TRBJ2-5; D is unresolved. The V gene lost 0 bases and the J gene lost 5 bases, with 14 bases spanning the gap. This CDR3 contains 15 residues. CDR1 SGHRS and CDR2 YFSETQ come from the germline V gene. The CDR3 DNA reads as TGCGCCAGCAGCTTGGGGAGCAGTCTTGACGAGACCCAGTACTTC. This sequence encodes CASSLGSSLDETQYF.

In the case of this clone: Other DNA sequences from this sample encode an identical CDR3 as well. This chain uses TRBV10-1 with TRBJ2-5, with D possibly TRBD1 on 6 matching bases. The V end lost 0 bases, the J end lost 4 bases, and 9 bases lay between the germline ends. Germline V gene sequence: CDR1 WNHNN, CDR2 SYGVQD (reference sequence). The CDR3 runs to 14 residues. In DNA form, the CDR3 reads TGCGCCAGCAGTGAGTCATCCAGGGGAGAGACCCAGTACTTC. Amino acid sequence: CASSESSRGETQYF.

The chain employs TRBV5-1 and TRBJ2-5, with TRBD2 identical over 11 bases. The germline CDR1 and CDR2 sequences are SGHRS and YFSETQ. With 6 bases clipped from V and 1 base from J, the junction kept 2 bases outside the gene matches. The CDR3 has 14 residues. The CDR3 DNA is TGCGCCAGCACCGGGACTAGCGGCCAAGAGACCCAGTACTTC. Translated, it gives CASTGTSGQETQYF.

The gene calls are TRBV7-9 and TRBJ1-3; D is uncertain. Germline V gene sequence: CDR1 SEHNR, CDR2 FQNEAQ (reference sequence). V lost 5 bases to trimming and J lost 8 bases, with 13 bases between them. The CDR3 is 13 amino acids. DNA for the CDR3: TGTGCCAGCAGCAATTCGGGATGGGACACCATATATTTT. Amino acids: CASSNSGWDTIYF.

The J gene is TRBJ1-6, the V gene TRBV6-9; D call uncertain. Trimming removed 7 bases from V and 0 bases from J, with 13 bases in between. Per germline, CDR1 MNHGY and CDR2 SVAAGI. The CDR3 has 16 amino acids. CDR3 sequence (DNA): TGTGCCAGCACCCTGGCTCGGGGCTCCTATAATTCACCCCTCCACTTT. Its protein is CASTLARGSYNSPLHF.

This sequence joins TRBV30 and TRBJ2-3; TRBD1 aligns across 7 bases. Losses at the gene ends were 4 bases for V and 0 bases for J; bases not matched to a gene: 10. This CDR3 spans 16 amino acids. The V gene's germline CDR1 is GTSNPN and CDR2 SVGIG (reference sequence). The CDR3 DNA sequence: TGTGCCTGGAATGGTTTGGACAGGCCTAGCACAGATACGCAGTATTTT. Translating it yields CAWNGLDRPSTDTQYF.

The genes are TRBV2 and TRBJ2-1, with a weak D call TRBD2 (6 bases). The CDR3 covers 14 residues. V lost 3 bases and J lost 0, with 6 bases in between. Germline CDR1 SNHLY, CDR2 FYNNEI. The CDR3 DNA sequence: TGTGCCAGCAGTGAGACTAGCTCCTACAATGAGCAGTTCTTC. Residues: CASSETSSYNEQFF.

In DNA form, the CDR3 reads TGTGCCTGGACAAAACGGGACAGCTCCTACGAGCAGTACTTC. Encoded protein: CAWTKRDSSYEQYF. V is TRBV30 and J is TRBJ2-7, with 7 bases that match TRBD1. This CDR3 spans 14 amino acids. The V segment lost 4 bases and the J segment 0 bases; nucleotides outside the gene matches: 6. Germline CDR1 is GTSNPN and CDR2 is SVGIG (reference sequence).